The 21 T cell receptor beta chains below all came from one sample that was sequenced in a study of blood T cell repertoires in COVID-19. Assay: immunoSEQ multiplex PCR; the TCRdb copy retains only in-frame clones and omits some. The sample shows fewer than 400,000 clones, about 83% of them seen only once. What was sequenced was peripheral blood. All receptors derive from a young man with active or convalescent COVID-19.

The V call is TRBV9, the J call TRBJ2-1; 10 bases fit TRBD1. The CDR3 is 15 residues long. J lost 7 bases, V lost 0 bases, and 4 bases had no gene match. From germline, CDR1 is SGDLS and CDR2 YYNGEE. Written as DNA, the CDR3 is TGTGCCAGCAGCGTAGGACAGGGGGCTGTAAATGAGCAGTTCTTC. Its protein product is CASSVGQGAVNEQFF.

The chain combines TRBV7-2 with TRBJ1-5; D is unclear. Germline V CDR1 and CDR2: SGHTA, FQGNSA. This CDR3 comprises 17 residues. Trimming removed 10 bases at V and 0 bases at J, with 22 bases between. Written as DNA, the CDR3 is TGTGCCACTCAGGATCACGGACTCCTTCATAGCAATCAGCCCCAGCATTTT. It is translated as CATQDHGLLHSNQPQHF.

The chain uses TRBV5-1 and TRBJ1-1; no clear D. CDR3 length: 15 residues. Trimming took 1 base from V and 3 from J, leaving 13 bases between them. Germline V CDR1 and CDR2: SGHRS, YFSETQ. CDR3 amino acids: CASSLLGAPDTEAFF. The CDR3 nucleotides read TGCGCCAGCAGCTTGCTCGGAGCCCCGGACACTGAAGCTTTCTTT.

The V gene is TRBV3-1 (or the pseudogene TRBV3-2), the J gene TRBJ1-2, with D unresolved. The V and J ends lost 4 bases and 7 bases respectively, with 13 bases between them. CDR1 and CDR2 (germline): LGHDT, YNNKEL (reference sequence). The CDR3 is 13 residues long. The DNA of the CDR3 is TGTGCCAGCAGCCTGTCTCTGGCTGGTGGCTACACCTTC. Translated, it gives CASSLSLAGGYTF.

The CDR3 loop is CASSARASEMAQYF. CDR3 nucleotide sequence: TGTGCCAGCAGCGCCCGAGCCTCGGAGATGGCCCAGTACTTC. V is TRBV9 and J is TRBJ2-5; D gene ambiguous. The germline V gene has CDR1 SGDLS and CDR2 YYNGEE. This CDR3 spans 14 amino acids. The V end lost 3 bases, the J end lost 9 bases, and 18 bases lay between the germline ends.

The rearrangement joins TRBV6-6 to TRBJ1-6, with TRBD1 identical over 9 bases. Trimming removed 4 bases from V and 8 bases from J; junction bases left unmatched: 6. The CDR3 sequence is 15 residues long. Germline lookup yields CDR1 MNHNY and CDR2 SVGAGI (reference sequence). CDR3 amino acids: CASSSDRGGDSPLHF. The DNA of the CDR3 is TGTGCCAGCAGTTCGGACAGGGGAGGGGATTCACCCCTCCACTTT.

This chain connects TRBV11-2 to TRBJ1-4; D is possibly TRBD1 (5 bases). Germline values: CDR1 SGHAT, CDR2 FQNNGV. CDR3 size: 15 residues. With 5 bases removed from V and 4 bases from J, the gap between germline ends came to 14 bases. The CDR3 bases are TGTGCCAGCAGCCGCGGGGGAAAACATAATGAAAAACTGTTTTTT. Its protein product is CASSRGGKHNEKLFF.

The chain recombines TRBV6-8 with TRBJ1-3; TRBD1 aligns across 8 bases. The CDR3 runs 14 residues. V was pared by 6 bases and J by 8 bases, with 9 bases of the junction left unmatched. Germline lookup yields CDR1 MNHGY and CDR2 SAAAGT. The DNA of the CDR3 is TGTGCCAGCAGCCCAAACGGACAGGGCCACACCATATATTTT. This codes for CASSPNGQGHTIYF.

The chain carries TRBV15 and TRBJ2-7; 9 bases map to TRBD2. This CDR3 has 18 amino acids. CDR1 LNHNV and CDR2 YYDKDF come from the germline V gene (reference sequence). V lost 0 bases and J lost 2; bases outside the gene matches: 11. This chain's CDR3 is CATSRDNVPAGGTYEQYF. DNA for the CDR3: TGTGCCACCAGCAGAGATAACGTCCCGGCGGGGGGGACCTACGAGCAGTACTTC. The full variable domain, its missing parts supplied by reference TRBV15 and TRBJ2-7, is DAMVIQNPRYQVTQFGKPVTLSCSQTLNHNVMYWYQQKSSQAPKLLFHYYDKDFNNEADTPDNFQSRRPNTSFCFLDIRSPGLGDTAMYLCATSRDNVPAGGTYEQYFGPGTRLTVT.

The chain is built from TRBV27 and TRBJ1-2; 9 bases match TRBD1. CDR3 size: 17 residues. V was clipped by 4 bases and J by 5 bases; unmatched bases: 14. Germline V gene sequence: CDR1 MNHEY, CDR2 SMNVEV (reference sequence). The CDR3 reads CASSYLGQGGGKYGYTF. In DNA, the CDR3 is TGTGCCAGCAGTTACCTGGGACAGGGAGGGGGAAAATATGGCTACACCTTC.

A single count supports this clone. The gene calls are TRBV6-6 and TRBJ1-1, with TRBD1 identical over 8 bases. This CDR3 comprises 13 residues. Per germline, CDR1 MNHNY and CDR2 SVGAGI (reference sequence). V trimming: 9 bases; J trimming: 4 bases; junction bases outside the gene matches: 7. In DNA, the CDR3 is TGTGCCAGTTGGACAGGGTGGTCCACTGAAGCTTTCTTT. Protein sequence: CASWTGWSTEAFF.

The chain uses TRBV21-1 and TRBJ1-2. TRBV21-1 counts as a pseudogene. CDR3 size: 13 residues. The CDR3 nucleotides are TGTGCCAGCAGCAAGGGGAGTATCTATGGCTACACCTTC. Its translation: CASSKGSIYGYTF.

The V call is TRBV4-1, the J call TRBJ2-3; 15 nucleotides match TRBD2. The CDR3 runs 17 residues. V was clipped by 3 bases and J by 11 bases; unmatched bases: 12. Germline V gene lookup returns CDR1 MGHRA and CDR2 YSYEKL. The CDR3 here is CASSHRTSGRAGTVQYF. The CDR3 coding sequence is TGCGCCAGCAGCCATCGGACTAGCGGGAGGGCCGGGACAGTGCAGTATTTT.

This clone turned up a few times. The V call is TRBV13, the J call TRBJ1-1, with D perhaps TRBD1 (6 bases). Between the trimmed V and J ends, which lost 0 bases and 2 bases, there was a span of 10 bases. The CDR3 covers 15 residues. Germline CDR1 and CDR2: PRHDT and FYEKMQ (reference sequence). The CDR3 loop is CASSLGGALNTEAFF. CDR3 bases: TGTGCCAGCAGCTTAGGGGGGGCTCTTAACACTGAAGCTTTCTTT.

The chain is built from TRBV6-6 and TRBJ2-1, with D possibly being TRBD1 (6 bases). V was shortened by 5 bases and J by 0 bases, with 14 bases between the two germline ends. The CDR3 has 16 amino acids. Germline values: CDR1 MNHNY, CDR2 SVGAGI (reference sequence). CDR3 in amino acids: CASSRDTPLSYNEQFF. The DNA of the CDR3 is TGTGCCAGCAGTCGGGACACTCCTCTCTCCTACAATGAGCAGTTCTTC.

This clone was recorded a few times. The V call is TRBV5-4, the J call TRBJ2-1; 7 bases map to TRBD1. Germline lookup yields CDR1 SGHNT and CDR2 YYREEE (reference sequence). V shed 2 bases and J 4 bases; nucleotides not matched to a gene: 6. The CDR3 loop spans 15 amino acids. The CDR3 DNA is TGTGCCAGCAGCTTAGGACAGGCCGATTACAATGAGCAGTTCTTC. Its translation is CASSLGQADYNEQFF.

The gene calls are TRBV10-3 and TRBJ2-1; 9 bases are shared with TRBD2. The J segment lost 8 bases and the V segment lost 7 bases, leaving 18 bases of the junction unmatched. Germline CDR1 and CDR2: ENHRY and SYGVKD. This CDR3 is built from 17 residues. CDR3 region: CAIKGREGLGKFDEQFF. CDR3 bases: TGTGCCATCAAGGGGCGGGAGGGCCTTGGAAAATTCGATGAGCAGTTCTTC.

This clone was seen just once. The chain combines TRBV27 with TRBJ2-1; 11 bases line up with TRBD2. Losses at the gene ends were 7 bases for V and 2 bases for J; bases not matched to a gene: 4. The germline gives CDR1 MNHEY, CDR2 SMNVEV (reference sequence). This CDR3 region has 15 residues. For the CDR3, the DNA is TGTGCCAGCACCTTAGCGGGAGGGCCCTACAATGAGCAGTTCTTC. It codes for CASTLAGGPYNEQFF.

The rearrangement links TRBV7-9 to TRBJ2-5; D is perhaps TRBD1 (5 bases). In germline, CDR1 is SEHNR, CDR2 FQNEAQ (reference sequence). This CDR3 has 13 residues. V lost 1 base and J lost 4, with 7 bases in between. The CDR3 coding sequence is TGTGCCAGCAGCTTAGGACAGTCAGAGACCCAGTACTTC. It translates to CASSLGQSETQYF.

The CDR3 DNA follows: TGTGCGGCGAACAGCGGACTAGGGTATGGCTACACCTTC. It is translated as CAANSGLGYGYTF. V usage is TRBV30 and J usage is TRBJ1-2; D gene ambiguous. The CDR3 is 13 amino acids. Germline values: CDR1 GTSNPN, CDR2 SVGIG (reference sequence).

This CDR3 reads CAGGQGAQPQHF. The CDR3 coding sequence is TGTGCCGGCGGACAGGGGGCCCAGCCCCAGCATTTT. This chain connects TRBV30 to TRBJ1-5; TRBD1 aligns across 11 bases. Germline V lookup: CDR1 GTSNPN, CDR2 SVGIG (reference sequence). This CDR3 spans 12 amino acids. V was clipped by 8 bases and J by 7 bases; unmatched bases: 4.